These T cell receptor beta chains were read from a single sample in a study of blood T cell repertoires in COVID-19. Sequencing was performed with immunoSEQ multiplex PCR; in TCRdb, only in-frame clones are kept and a portion is missing. Counted here are over 200,000 clones, about 89% occurring once; the ten biggest clones make up 8.8%. What was sequenced was PBMCs or T cells enriched from blood (not recorded which). The receptor source for this set is a man in his forties or fifties who had recovered from COVID-19. CDR3s include the opening cysteine and the closing phenylalanine or tryptophan. D genes are given only for firm matches. Size values are once, few and many counts, or a class for expanded clones, and some rows have none.

>TRBJ1-1|TRBD1|TRBV27|few
CASSITGGPEAFF
TGTGCCAGCAGTATAACAGGGGGGCCTGAAGCTTTCTTT
>TRBJ2-7|TRBD1|TRBV4-1|.
CASSQGVTQGSVYEQYF
TGCGCCAGCAGCCAAGGGGTAACACAGGGGAGTGTCTACGAGCAGTACTTC
>TRBJ2-7|TRBD1|TRBV5-1|.
CASSLGQGAREQYF
TGCGCCAGCAGCTTGGGACAGGGGGCGAGGGAGCAGTACTTC
>TRBJ2-3|TRBD2|TRBV19|.
CASSTRGGGARYTDTQYF
TGTGCCAGTAGTACCCGTGGCGGGGGGGCCCGATACACAGATACGCAGTATTTT
>TRBJ2-7|TRBD2|TRBV19|.
CASSIFGRDYEQYF
TGTGCCAGTAGTATCTTCGGGAGGGACTACGAGCAGTACTTC
>TRBJ1-2|TRBD1|TRBV7-3|.
CASSQQGGNGYTF
TGTGCCAGCAGCCAACAGGGGGGGAATGGCTACACCTTC
>TRBJ2-2|.|TRBV19|.
CASGRGATGELFF
TGTGCCAGCGGACGGGGGGCAACCGGGGAGCTGTTTTTT
>TRBJ2-1|TRBD1|TRBV9|.
CASSRQGVYNEQFF
TGTGCCAGCAGCCGACAGGGGGTCTACAATGAGCAGTTCTTC
>TRBJ1-2|.|TRBV19|.
CAVKPGTPVNYGYTF
TGTGCCGTGAAACCCGGGACACCGGTTAACTATGGCTACACCTTC
>TRBJ1-1|.|TRBV5-6|.
CASSLGYGDTEAFF
TGTGCCAGCAGCTTGGGCTACGGGGACACTGAAGCTTTCTTT
>TRBJ2-1|.|TRBV24-1|.
CATSDSFSYNEQFF
TGTGCCACCTCGGACAGCTTCTCCTACAATGAGCAGTTCTTC
>TRBJ2-2|.|TRBV5-1|.
CASSLILAPGELFF
TGCGCCAGCAGCTTGATTCTAGCTCCCGGGGAGCTGTTTTTT
>TRBJ1-2|.|TRBV5-4|.
CASSFQGGDFNYGYTF
TGTGCCAGCAGCTTCCAGGGAGGGGATTTTAACTATGGCTACACCTTC
>TRBJ2-3|.|TRBV15|.
CATSRGIIQGADTQYF
TGTGCCACCAGCAGAGGGATAATACAGGGAGCAGATACGCAGTATTTT
>TRBJ1-4|TRBD1|TRBV15|.
CATSRVGQGDEKLFF
TGTGCCACCAGCAGAGTGGGACAGGGTGATGAAAAACTGTTTTTT
>TRBJ2-3|TRBD2|TRBV5-6|.
CASSGIAGGRADTQYF
TGTGCCAGCAGCGGAATAGCGGGGGGCCGTGCAGATACGCAGTATTTT
>TRBJ2-5|.|TRBV4-1|.
CASSQDGGARFETQYF
TGCGCCAGCAGCCAAGATGGGGGGGCGCGTTTTGAGACCCAGTACTTC
>TRBJ1-5|.|TRBV5-8|.
CASSLGQVSNQPQHF
TGTGCCAGCAGCTTGGGACAGGTTAGCAATCAGCCCCAGCATTTT
>TRBJ2-7|.|TRBV18|.
CASSPYNYEQYF
TGTGCCAGCTCACCATACAATTACGAGCAGTACTTC
>TRBJ1-2|.|TRBV18|once
CASSPAAGRGHYGYTF
TGTGCCAGCTCACCAGCCGCGGGCAGGGGCCACTATGGCTACACCTTC
>TRBJ2-1|.|TRBV29-1|.
CSATPSRGEQFF
TGCAGCGCGACGCCTAGTCGGGGGGAGCAGTTCTTC
>TRBJ2-7|.|TRBV27|.
CASSPQGLRHEQYF
TGTGCCAGCAGTCCACAGGGTTTGAGGCACGAGCAGTACTTC
>TRBJ2-3|TRBD2|TRBV3-1/TRBV3-2|.
CASSQVAGVSDTQYF
TGTGCCAGCAGCCAGGTAGCGGGAGTATCAGATACGCAGTATTTT
>TRBJ1-5|TRBD1|TRBV28|.
CASRPGTGEKPQHF
TGTGCCAGCAGGCCCGGGACAGGGGAGAAGCCCCAGCATTTT
>TRBJ1-1|TRBD1|TRBV11-2|.
CASSRNRGNTEAFF
TGTGCCAGCAGCCGAAACAGGGGCAACACTGAAGCTTTCTTT
>TRBJ2-3|.|TRBV5-1|once
CASAFRRDFGTDTQYF
TGCGCCAGCGCTTTCCGCCGGGACTTCGGCACAGATACGCAGTATTTT
>TRBJ2-7|.|TRBV2|.
CASRGGSYEQYF
TGTGCCAGCAGGGGGGGATCCTACGAGCAGTACTTC
>TRBJ2-1|.|TRBV28|.
CASTPFVSSAYNEQFF
TGTGCCAGCACCCCCTTCGTGTCTAGTGCGTACAATGAGCAGTTCTTC
>TRBJ2-1|TRBD1|TRBV14|.
CASSQHRGSYNEQFF
TGTGCCAGCAGCCAACACAGGGGTTCCTACAATGAGCAGTTCTTC